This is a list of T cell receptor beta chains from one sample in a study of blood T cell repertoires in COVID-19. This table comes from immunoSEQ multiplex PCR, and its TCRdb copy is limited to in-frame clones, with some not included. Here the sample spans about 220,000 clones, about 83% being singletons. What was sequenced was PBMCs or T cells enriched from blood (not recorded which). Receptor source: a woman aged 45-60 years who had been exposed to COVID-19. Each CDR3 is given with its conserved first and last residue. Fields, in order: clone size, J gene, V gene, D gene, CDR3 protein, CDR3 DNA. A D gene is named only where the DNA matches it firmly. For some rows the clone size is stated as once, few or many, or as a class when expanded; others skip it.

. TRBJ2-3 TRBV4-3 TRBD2 CASSQAPAGGDTQYF TGCGCCAGCAGCCAAGCTCCAGCGGGGGGAGATACGCAGTATTTT
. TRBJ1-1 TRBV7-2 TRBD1 CASSKDRGTEAFF TGTGCCAGCAGTAAGGACAGGGGAACTGAAGCTTTCTTT
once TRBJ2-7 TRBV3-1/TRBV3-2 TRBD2 CASSRWTSNEQYF TGTGCCAGCAGTCGCTGGACTAGCAACGAGCAGTACTTC
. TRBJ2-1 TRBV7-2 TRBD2 CASSWNVAGDPYNEQFF TGTGCCAGCAGCTGGAACGTAGCGGGGGACCCCTACAATGAGCAGTTCTTC
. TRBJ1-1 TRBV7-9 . CASSLERAGDTEAFF TGTGCCAGCAGCTTAGAACGCGCAGGGGACACTGAAGCTTTCTTT
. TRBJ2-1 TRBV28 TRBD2 CASSPILAGRYNEQFF TGTGCCAGCAGTCCGATACTAGCGGGGCGCTACAATGAGCAGTTCTTC
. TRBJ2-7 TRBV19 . CASSMQWGTYEQYF TGTGCCAGTAGTATGCAATGGGGCACCTACGAGCAGTACTTC
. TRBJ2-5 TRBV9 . CASSVDLTRETQYF TGTGCCAGCAGCGTAGATTTGACGCGGGAGACCCAGTACTTC
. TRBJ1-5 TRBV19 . CASSISGVNGQPQHF TGTGCCAGTAGTATTTCCGGGGTAAATGGTCAGCCCCAGCATTTT
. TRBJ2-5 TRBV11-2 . CASSRGAEETQYF TGTGCCAGCAGCCGGGGGGCCGAAGAGACCCAGTACTTC
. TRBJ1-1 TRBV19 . CASGRGRGTEAFF TGTGCCAGTGGGCGAGGGCGGGGAACTGAAGCTTTCTTT
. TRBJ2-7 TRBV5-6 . CASSLDRVYEQYF TGTGCCAGCAGCTTGGACAGGGTCTACGAGCAGTACTTC
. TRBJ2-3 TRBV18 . CASSPRPVGGTQYF TGTGCCAGCTCACCGCGGCCTGTAGGGGGTACGCAGTATTTT
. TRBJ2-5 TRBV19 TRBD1 CASSTGQGRAETQYF TGTGCCAGTAGTACCGGACAGGGGAGGGCAGAGACCCAGTACTTC
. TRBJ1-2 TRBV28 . CASSFGQGRFYGYTF TGTGCCAGCAGTTTCGGGCAGGGGCGATTCTATGGCTACACCTTC
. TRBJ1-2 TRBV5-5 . CASSPTDRTLYGYTF TGTGCCAGCAGCCCGACGGACAGAACTCTCTATGGCTACACCTTC
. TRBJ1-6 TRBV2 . CASSPGHGNSPLHF TGTGCCAGCAGTCCCGGACACGGCAATTCACCCCTCCACTTT
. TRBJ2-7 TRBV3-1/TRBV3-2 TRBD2 CASSPRAGDYEQYF TGTGCCAGCTCTCCGCGAGCGGGGGACTACGAGCAGTACTTC
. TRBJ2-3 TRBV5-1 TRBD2 CASSLQRGGTDTQYF TGCGCCAGCAGCTTACAGCGGGGGGGCACAGATACGCAGTATTTT
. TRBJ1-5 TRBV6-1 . CASSEAWGLNQPQHF TGTGCCAGCAGTGAAGCATGGGGGCTCAATCAGCCCCAGCATTTT
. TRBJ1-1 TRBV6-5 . CASSSQGDGAFF TGTGCCAGCAGTTCACAGGGAGATGGGGCTTTCTTT
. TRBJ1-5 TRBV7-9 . CASSLGTTQPQHF TGTGCCAGCAGCTTAGGGACAACTCAGCCCCAGCATTTT
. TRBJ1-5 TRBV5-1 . CASSLTGSRSQPQHF TGCGCCAGCAGCTTGACAGGGTCTAGAAGTCAGCCCCAGCATTTT
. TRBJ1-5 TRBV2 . CASTTAGSGQPQHF TGTGCCAGCACGACCGCAGGGTCAGGTCAGCCCCAGCATTTT
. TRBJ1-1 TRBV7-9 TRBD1 CASSPRLPTGGNTEAFF TGTGCCAGCAGCCCCCGCCTCCCCACAGGGGGGAACACTGAAGCTTTCTTT
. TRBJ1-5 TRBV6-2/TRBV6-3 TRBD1 CASSYAPQGKRNQPQHF TGTGCCAGCAGTTACGCGCCACAGGGGAAACGGAATCAGCCCCAGCATTTT
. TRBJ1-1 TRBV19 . CASQRQLNTEAFF TGTGCCAGCCAAAGACAGCTGAACACTGAAGCTTTCTTT
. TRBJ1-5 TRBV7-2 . CASSLDWGGSFQPQHF TGTGCCAGCAGCTTGGATTGGGGGGGGTCGTTTCAGCCCCAGCATTTT
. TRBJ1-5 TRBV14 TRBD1 CASSQGRDRRNQPQHF TGTGCCAGCAGCCAAGGCCGGGACAGAAGGAATCAGCCCCAGCATTTT
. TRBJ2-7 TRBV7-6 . CASSFGITGSPYEQYF TGTGCCAGCAGCTTTGGGATCACAGGCAGTCCCTACGAGCAGTACTTC
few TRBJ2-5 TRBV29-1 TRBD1 CSVYRDRGRETQYF TGCAGCGTTTATAGGGACAGGGGGCGAGAGACCCAGTACTTC
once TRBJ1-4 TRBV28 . CASSPGRLRGEKLFF TGTGCCAGCAGTCCAGGACGGTTAAGGGGTGAAAAACTGTTTTTT
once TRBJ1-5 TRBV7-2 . CASSLANVYNQPQHF TGTGCCAGCAGCTTAGCCAACGTCTACAATCAGCCCCAGCATTTT
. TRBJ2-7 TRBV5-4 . CASSSTRGPYEQYF TGTGCCAGCAGCAGTACTAGAGGCCCCTACGAGCAGTACTTC
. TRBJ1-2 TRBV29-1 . CSVGLENYGYTF TGCAGCGTTGGGTTGGAGAACTATGGCTACACCTTC
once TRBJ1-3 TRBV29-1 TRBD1 CSVVQGAGGNTIYF TGCAGCGTTGTTCAGGGGGCAGGAGGAAACACCATATATTTT
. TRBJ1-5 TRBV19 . CASSTDRPEPQHF TGTGCCAGTAGTACCGACAGGCCCGAGCCCCAGCATTTT
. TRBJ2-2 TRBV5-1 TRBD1 CASSLAVGQGGTGELFF TGCGCCAGCAGCTTGGCCGTCGGACAGGGTGGTACCGGGGAGCTGTTTTTT
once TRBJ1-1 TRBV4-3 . CASSQDRGASTEAFF TGCGCCAGCAGCCAAGACAGGGGCGCCTCCACTGAAGCTTTCTTT
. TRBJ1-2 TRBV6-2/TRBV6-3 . CASSRPELGYTF TGTGCCAGCAGTCGCCCTGAGCTTGGCTACACCTTC
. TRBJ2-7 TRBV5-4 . CASSSPDGPGVGGEQYF TGTGCCAGCAGTTCACCGGACGGTCCCGGGGTCGGAGGGGAGCAGTACTTC
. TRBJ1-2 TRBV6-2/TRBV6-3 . CASSYWRISRLYTF TGTGCCAGCAGTTATTGGAGGATCTCAAGGCTCTACACCTTC
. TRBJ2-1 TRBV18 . CASSLQWGELSNEQFF TGTGCCAGCTCACTCCAGTGGGGGGAACTATCCAATGAGCAGTTCTTC
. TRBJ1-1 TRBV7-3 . CASSRATGTEAFF TGTGCCAGCAGCCGCGCTACGGGGACTGAAGCTTTCTTT
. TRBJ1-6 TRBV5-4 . CASSLLNSPLHF TGTGCCAGCAGCTTGCTGAATTCACCCCTCCACTTT
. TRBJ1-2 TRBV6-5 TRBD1 CASSYDVRGLTYGYTF TGTGCCAGCAGTTACGATGTCAGGGGGTTAACCTATGGCTACACCTTC
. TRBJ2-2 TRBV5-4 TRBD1 CASSLGGTGGRGELFF TGTGCCAGCAGCTTGGGAGGCACAGGGGGCCGTGGGGAGCTGTTTTTT
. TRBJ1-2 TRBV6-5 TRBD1 CASSLDRGYGYTF TGTGCCAGCAGCCTAGACAGGGGCTATGGCTACACCTTC
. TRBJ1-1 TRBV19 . CASRNRANTEAFF TGTGCCAGTCGGAACAGGGCGAACACTGAAGCTTTCTTT
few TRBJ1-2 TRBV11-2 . CASSSEGGLYGYTF TGTGCCAGCAGCTCAGAAGGGGGTCTCTATGGCTACACCTTC